This T cell receptor beta chain was retrieved from a study of control samples from healthy donors and cancer patients. This clone has a handful of counts. The CDR3 totals 15 residues. The germline gives CDR1 MNHNY, CDR2 SVGAGI (reference sequence). The V and J ends lost 6 bases and 7 bases, in that order; junction bases with no gene match: 8. Assay: immunoSEQ multiplex PCR; the TCRdb copy retains only in-frame clones and omits some. The sample has about 160,000 clones, approximately 94% seen once; the top ten hold about 8.5%. The receptor was derived from a woman between 40 and 50 years old in good health. The gene calls are TRBV6-6 and TRBJ1-5; TRBD1 matches at 11 bases. The sample comprised blood. The CDR3 bases are TGTGCCAGCAGGGACAGGGGGCGGTTGGAACAGCCCCAGCATTTT. Protein: CASRDRGRLEQPQHF.